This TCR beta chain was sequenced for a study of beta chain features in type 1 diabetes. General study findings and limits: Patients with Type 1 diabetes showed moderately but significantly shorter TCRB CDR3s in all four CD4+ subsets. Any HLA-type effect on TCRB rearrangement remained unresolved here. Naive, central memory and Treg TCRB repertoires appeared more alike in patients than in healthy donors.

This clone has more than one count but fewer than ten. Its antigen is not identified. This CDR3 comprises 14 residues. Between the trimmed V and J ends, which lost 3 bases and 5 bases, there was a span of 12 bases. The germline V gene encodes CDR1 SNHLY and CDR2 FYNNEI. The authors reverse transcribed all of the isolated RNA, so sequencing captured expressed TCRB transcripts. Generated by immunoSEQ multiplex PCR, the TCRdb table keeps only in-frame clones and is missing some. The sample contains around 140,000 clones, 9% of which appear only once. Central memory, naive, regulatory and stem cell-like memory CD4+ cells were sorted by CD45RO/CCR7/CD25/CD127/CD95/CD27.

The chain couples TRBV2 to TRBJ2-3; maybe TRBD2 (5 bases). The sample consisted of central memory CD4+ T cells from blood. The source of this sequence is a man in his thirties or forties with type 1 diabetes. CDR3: CASSEAGGLDTQYF. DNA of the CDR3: TGTGCCAGCAGTGAGGCCGGCGGACTAGATACGCAGTATTTT.